This TCR beta chain was profiled in a study of beta chain features in type 1 diabetes. V was shortened by 2 bases and J by 1 base, with 11 bases between the two germline ends. This CDR3 is 15 amino acids long. Per germline, CDR1 SEHNR and CDR2 FQNEAQ (reference sequence). Sorted populations all had greater than 98% purity. The whole isolated RNA underwent reverse transcription, so sequencing captured expressed TCRB transcripts. Sequenced by immunoSEQ multiplex PCR; TCRdb stores in-frame clones only, minus some. In the table there are about 290,000 clones, roughly 8% of which are singletons. A few counts support this clone.

This TCR was recovered from a woman aged 18-35 years in good health. Sequenced sample: central memory CD4+ T cells from blood. The rearrangement uses TRBV7-9 and TRBJ2-5; possibly TRBD1 for D (6 bases). CDR3 DNA sequence: TGTGCCAGCAGCTTATTTAAGGACAGCCAAGAGACCCAGTACTTC. Translated: CASSLFKDSQETQYF.